What follows is one T cell receptor (beta chain) and its context. Its antigen remains unknown. The sample belongs to a study of somatic mutations in cytotoxic T cells in rheumatoid arthritis. Turning to the study itself: Each patient's diagnosis was followed right away by a blood draw (30 ml EDTA), before any treatment. Sorting by flow gave nearly 100% purity for some V beta antibody-stained T-cell populations, including V beta1+ cells sequenced for TCRB. Whole-study results and caveats: Patients with rheumatoid arthritis, but not healthy controls, had CD8+ clonality that increased with age.

CDR3 size: 13 residues. V lost 5 bases to trimming and J lost 3 bases, with 9 bases between them. The germline gives CDR1 LNHDA, CDR2 SQIVND (reference sequence). Sequenced by immunoSEQ multiplex PCR; TCRdb stores in-frame clones only, minus some. Of just over 30,000 clones in the sample, around 86% were seen once. The TCR comes from an adult with rheumatoid arthritis. The V and J genes are TRBV19 and TRBJ2-3; D is ambiguous. The source material was CD8+ T cells sorted from blood. As DNA, the CDR3 is TGTGCCAGTAGTTTGATAGAAACAGATACGCAGTATTTT. Its protein is CASSLIETDTQYF.